These 18 T cell receptor beta chains share one sample of origin, sequenced in a study of blood T cell repertoires in COVID-19. Using immunoSEQ multiplex PCR, the repertoire was profiled, and TCRdb retains in-frame clones only, with some absent. The sample records a few hundred thousand clones, approximately 90% being singletons. Sequencing input: PBMCs or T cells enriched from blood (not recorded which). Source of these receptors: a woman in her thirties or forties who had recovered from COVID-19.

This chain links TRBV7-3 with TRBJ2-3; D is perhaps TRBD2 (5 bases). Looked up from germline, CDR1 is SGHTA and CDR2 is FQGTGA. This CDR3 region has 14 residues. V lost 2 bases and J 2 bases, leaving 8 bases between the germline ends. For the CDR3, the DNA is TGTGCCAGCAGCTTATTGGGAGACACAGATACGCAGTATTTT. This encodes CASSLLGDTDTQYF.

The chain recombines TRBV11-2 with TRBJ1-6, with D possibly matching TRBD1 (6 bases). The ends were cut back, 1 base at V and 12 bases at J, with 13 bases in the middle. This CDR3 is 14 amino acids long. Germline loops: CDR1 SGHAT, CDR2 FQNNGV. CDR3 DNA: TGTGCCAGCAGCTTAGCCCAGGGACAACGACCCCTCCACTTT. It is translated as CASSLAQGQRPLHF.

The gene calls are TRBV29-1 and TRBJ1-1; D remains ambiguous. V gave up 4 bases and J gave up 5 bases, with 14 bases separating them. CDR1 and CDR2 (germline): SQVTM, ANQGSEA. The CDR3 is made up of 13 amino acids. DNA of the CDR3: TGCAGCGTTGCGATGGGAGGATTGACTGAAGCTTTCTTT. It yields the protein CSVAMGGLTEAFF.

This rearrangement joins TRBV15 to TRBJ1-3; no reliable D call. Germline V CDR1 and CDR2: LNHNV, YYDKDF (reference sequence). Trimming removed 0 bases from V and 0 bases from J, with 12 bases in between. The CDR3 totals 17 residues. DNA for the CDR3: TGTGCCACCAGCAGAGATTTGGCGGGTACCTCTGGAAACACCATATATTTT. Amino acid sequence: CATSRDLAGTSGNTIYF.

The chain uses TRBV28 and TRBJ2-1; 7 nucleotides match TRBD1. The J segment lost 8 bases and the V segment lost 2 bases, leaving 9 bases of the junction unmatched. The CDR3 has 15 residues. Germline V gene sequence: CDR1 MDHEN, CDR2 SYDVKM. The CDR3 bases are TGTGCCAGCAGTTTAATTTGGCAGGGGGTTGATGAGCAGTTCTTC. This sequence encodes CASSLIWQGVDEQFF.

The rearrangement uses TRBV11-1 and TRBJ1-1; 9 bases fit TRBD1. Germline trimming cut 1 base from V and 1 base from J; bases unmatched to any gene: 1. The CDR3 contains 15 residues. Germline V gene data show CDR1 as SGHAT and CDR2 as FQDESV (reference sequence). CDR3 bases: TGTGCCAGCAGCTTAGACAGGGGGCAGAACACTGAAGCTTTCTTT. Protein: CASSLDRGQNTEAFF.

The genes are TRBV11-2 and TRBJ2-1; tentative D call: TRBD1 (5 bases). CDR3 length equals 16 residues. Germline loops: CDR1 SGHAT, CDR2 FQNNGV. The V end lost 1 base, the J end lost 3 bases, and 13 bases lay between the germline ends. CDR3 protein: CASSLAGARSYNEQFF. In nucleotides, the CDR3 is TGTGCCAGCAGCTTAGCTGGGGCTAGGAGCTACAATGAGCAGTTCTTC.

This sequence joins TRBV19 and TRBJ2-7; the D gene is possibly TRBD1 (5 bases). The CDR3 covers 13 residues. Germline V gene sequence: CDR1 LNHDA, CDR2 SQIVND (reference sequence). The V and J ends lost 3 bases and 6 bases respectively, with 12 bases between them. The CDR3, as DNA: TGTGCCAGTAGTATTCAGGGTACGGGCGAGCAGTACTTC. Its translation is CASSIQGTGEQYF.

The chain uses TRBV19 and TRBJ1-4; no clear D gene. The germline gives CDR1 LNHDA, CDR2 SQIVND (reference sequence). The V gene lost 7 bases and the J gene lost 7 bases, with 16 bases spanning the gap. The CDR3 covers 14 residues. The CDR3 bases are TGTGCCAGTAACCCTAATGTCGTTTCTGAAAAACTGTTTTTT. The encoded protein is CASNPNVVSEKLFF.

This chain links TRBV9 with TRBJ2-7, with 8 bases aligning to TRBD2. J was trimmed by 7 bases and V by 3 bases; bases with no gene match: 12. Germline loops: CDR1 SGDLS, CDR2 YYNGEE. This CDR3 spans 15 amino acids. In DNA, the CDR3 is TGTGCCAGCAGCGCCCAGGGACTAGTAGGAAGGGAGCAGTACTTC. Translation: CASSAQGLVGREQYF.

The V gene is TRBV27, the J gene TRBJ2-1; TRBD1 agrees at 7 bases. Germline CDR1 reads MNHEY; CDR2 reads SMNVEV (reference sequence). The CDR3 consists of 13 residues. The J segment lost 8 bases and the V segment lost 2 bases, leaving 3 bases of the junction unmatched. CDR3 DNA: TGTGCCAGCAGTTTAGACAGGGCCCATGAGCAGTTCTTC. The encoded protein is CASSLDRAHEQFF.

This sequence joins TRBV29-1 and TRBJ1-5, with 11 bases lining up with TRBD1. Looked up from germline, CDR1 is SQVTM and CDR2 is ANQGSEA. This CDR3 spans 14 amino acids. J was trimmed by 0 bases and V by 6 bases; bases with no gene match: 1. CDR3 DNA: TGCAGCGTGGGACAGGGGGATAGCAATCAGCCCCAGCATTTT. It yields the protein CSVGQGDSNQPQHF.

The V gene is TRBV11-3, the J gene TRBJ2-1, with TRBD2 matching 8 bases. V lost 3 bases to trimming and J lost 3 bases; unmatched junction nucleotides: 4. Germline CDR1 SGHNT, CDR2 YENEEA. The CDR3 has 15 residues. The CDR3 loop reads CASSFFSGIYNEQFF. The CDR3 DNA reads as TGTGCCAGCAGCTTCTTTAGCGGGATCTACAATGAGCAGTTCTTC. Drawing the rest from reference TRBV11-3 and TRBJ2-1, the complete variable domain is EAGVVQSPRYKIIEKKQPVAFWCNPISGHNTLYWYLQNLGQGPELLIRYENEEAVDDSQLPKDRFSAERLKGVDSTLKIQPAELGDSAVYLCASSFFSGIYNEQFFGPGTRLTVL.

The gene calls are TRBV27 and TRBJ2-1; D is ambiguous. The CDR3 is 14 residues long. Per germline, CDR1 MNHEY and CDR2 SMNVEV (reference sequence). Trimming took 3 bases from V and 7 from J, leaving 13 bases between them. The CDR3 DNA reads TGTGCCAGCAGTTTGGGCCCACCACAGAATGAGCAGTTCTTC. Its protein is CASSLGPPQNEQFF.

The chain is built from TRBV10-3 and TRBJ1-2, with 8 bases matching TRBD1. Germline V gives CDR1 ENHRY, CDR2 SYGVKD. The CDR3 spans 12 residues. V shed 6 bases, J shed 8 bases, and the junction held 5 bases outside the gene matches. CDR3 amino acids: CAIRGQGWGYTF. The CDR3 DNA reads TGTGCCATCAGAGGACAGGGATGGGGCTACACCTTC.

This chain uses TRBV23-1 with TRBJ2-5; 10 nucleotides line up with TRBD1. TRBV23-1 is sorted into the ORF group, with uncertain function. V shed 7 bases, J shed 2 bases, and the junction held 10 bases outside the gene matches. The CDR3 contains 16 residues. The CDR3 DNA reads as TGCGCCAGCACGTCTGGGCGGGACAGGGGTCAAGAGACCCAGTACTTC. Translation: CASTSGRDRGQETQYF.

The chain employs TRBV2 and TRBJ1-6; D possibly corresponds to TRBD1 (5 bases). Trimming cost V 8 bases and J 7 bases, with 18 bases left between them. Looked up from germline, CDR1 is SNHLY and CDR2 is FYNNEI. The CDR3 has 15 amino acids. DNA of the CDR3: TGTGCCAGCCTGGAACAGGCAGGGAAGAATTCACCCCTCCACTTT. As protein: CASLEQAGKNSPLHF.

This chain joins TRBV28 and TRBJ2-1; 9 positions match TRBD2. The CDR3 loop spans 15 amino acids. Trimming removed 4 bases from V and 7 bases from J; junction bases left unmatched: 8. The germline CDR1 and CDR2 sequences are MDHEN and SYDVKM. In DNA form, the CDR3 reads TGTGCCAGCAGTTCGTCTAGCGGGGTATTTAATGAGCAGTTCTTC. The encoded protein is CASSSSSGVFNEQFF.